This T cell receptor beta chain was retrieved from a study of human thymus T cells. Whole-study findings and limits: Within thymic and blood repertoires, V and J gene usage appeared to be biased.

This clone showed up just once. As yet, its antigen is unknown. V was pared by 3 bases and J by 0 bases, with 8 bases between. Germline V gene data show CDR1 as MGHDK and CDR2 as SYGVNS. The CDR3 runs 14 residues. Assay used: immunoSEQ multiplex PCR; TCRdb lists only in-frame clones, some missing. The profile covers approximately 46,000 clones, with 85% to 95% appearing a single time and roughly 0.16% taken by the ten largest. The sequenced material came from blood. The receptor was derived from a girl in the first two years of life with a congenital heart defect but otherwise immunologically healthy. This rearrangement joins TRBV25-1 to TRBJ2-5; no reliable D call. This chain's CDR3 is CASSDHTYQETQYF. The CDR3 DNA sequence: TGTGCCAGCAGTGACCACACGTACCAAGAGACCCAGTACTTC. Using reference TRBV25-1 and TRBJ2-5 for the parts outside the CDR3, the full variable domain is EADIYQTPRYLVIGTGKKITLECSQTMGHDKMYWYQQDPGMELHLIHYSYGVNSTEKGDLSSESTVSRIRTEHFPLTLESARPSHTSQYLCASSDHTYQETQYFGPGTRLLVL.